This TCR beta chain comes out of a study of cytotoxic CD8 clonotypes in ibrutinib-treated CLL. In the study overall: Investigators reported some 25 partial and 2 complete responses; after median roughly 70 months, about 15 patients remained remitted and 12 progressed.

Study-wide results and caveats: Against age-matched healthy donors, baseline clonality ran higher and tracked circulating CD8+ T-cell counts.

Some clones are missing from TCRdb's copy, which holds only in-frame ones; the method was immunoSEQ multiplex PCR. The data show nearly 300,000 clones, with around 76% seen just once and about 5.3% held by the top ten. Germline CDR1 is SQVTM and CDR2 is ANQGSEA. V was pared by 5 bases and J by 0 bases, with 8 bases between. CDR3 length: 12 residues. In regard to this clone: Its antigen is currently unknown.

This clonotype originated in a human donor with chronic lymphocytic leukemia. This chain connects TRBV29-1 to TRBJ2-7, with D hard to call. The sequencing here drew on PBMCs, taken at disease progression, from a patient treated with ibrutinib. The CDR3 here is CSVRLSSYEQYF. In DNA form, the CDR3 reads TGCAGCGTTCGACTGAGCTCCTACGAGCAGTACTTC.